This is a list of T cell receptor beta chains from one sample in a study of blood T cells in healthy people across ages. TCRdb re-called the 5' RACE reads through MiXCR, storing one row per CDR3 protein. The repertoire holds about 510,000 distinct CDR3 sequences, with about 27% as singletons. This same sample was also taken into another study, of T cells of mothers and their children.

The sample consisted of blood. The origin of the receptors is a boy younger than 10 in good health. CDR3s include the opening cysteine and the closing phenylalanine or tryptophan. Fields, in order: V gene, J gene, D gene, clone size, CDR3 DNA, CDR3 protein. A D gene is named only where the DNA matches it firmly. Not all rows give a size; the values are once, few, many and, for expanded clones, a class.

TRBV28	TRBJ2-7	NA	NA	TGTGCCAGCAGTCGGGGGTCCGAGCAGTACTTC	CASSRGSEQYF
TRBV12-3/TRBV12-4	TRBJ2-2	NA	many	TGTGCCAGCAGTTTGGCTACGGATTCCGGGGAGCTGTTTTTT	CASSLATDSGELFF
TRBV20-1	TRBJ1-6	NA	few	TGCAGTGCGGCACAGGGCTCCTATAATTCACCCCTCCACTTT	CSAAQGSYNSPLHF
TRBV6-6	TRBJ1-4	NA	few	TGTGCCAGCAGTCGGGACAATTTTAATGAAAAACTGTTTTTT	CASSRDNFNEKLFF
TRBV5-4	TRBJ2-1	TRBD2	NA	TGTGCCAGCAGCTTGGCCGTTGCGGGAGGGGTTAATGAGCAGTTCTTC	CASSLAVAGGVNEQFF
TRBV5-5	TRBJ2-1	NA	many	TGTGCCAGCAGCTTGGACGGGCGATACAATGAGCAGTTCTTC	CASSLDGRYNEQFF
TRBV10-3	TRBJ2-5	TRBD1	NA	TGTGCCATCAGTGAGTCAACAGGGGGAAAGACCCAGTACTTC	CAISESTGGKTQYF
TRBV27	TRBJ2-1	TRBD2	few	TGTGCCAGCAGTTTATACGGGAGGGCCACCTACAATGAGCAGTTCTTC	CASSLYGRATYNEQFF
TRBV6-1	TRBJ1-6	NA	NA	TGTGCCAGCAGTGAAGAGGCGGTTCCGGAATCACCCCTCCACTTT	CASSEEAVPESPLHF
TRBV5-5	TRBJ2-2	NA	NA	TGTGCCAGCAGCTTCGGGACTCTTCCCACCGGGGAGCTGTTTTTT	CASSFGTLPTGELFF
TRBV2	TRBJ1-6	TRBD1	few	TGTGCCAGCAGTGTTGACAGGGGTTCACCCCTCCACTTT	CASSVDRGSPLHF
TRBV6-6	TRBJ1-1	NA	few	TGTGCCAGCAGTACTGGACGGTTGAACACTGAAGCTTTCTTT	CASSTGRLNTEAFF
TRBV19	TRBJ1-1	TRBD1	NA	TGTGCCAGTAGTGACAGGGGGCTCAACACTGAAGCTTTCTTT	CASSDRGLNTEAFF
TRBV5-1	TRBJ2-7	TRBD1	few	TGCGCCAGCGGGGCCGGGACAGCCCTAAACGAGCAGTACTTC	CASGAGTALNEQYF
TRBV6-2/TRBV6-3	TRBJ2-7	TRBD1	once	TGTGCCAGCAGCCTCCTTCCTGGACAGGACCCAGCCTACGAGCAGTACTTC	CASSLLPGQDPAYEQYF
TRBV7-6	TRBJ2-7	TRBD2	few	TGTGCCACAGGGAGCGGGGACTCCTACGAGCAGTACTTC	CATGSGDSYEQYF
TRBV15	TRBJ1-3	NA	NA	TGTGCCACCAGCAGAGAACGCAGGACGGAACAAACTCCTGGAAACACCATATATTTT	CATSRERRTEQTPGNTIYF
TRBV9	TRBJ2-2	NA	NA	TGTGCCAGCAGCGTAGGGGGGGCGACCGGGGAGCTGTTTTTT	CASSVGGATGELFF
TRBV10-1	TRBJ1-1	NA	NA	TGCGCCAGCAGTGACCCAGACACTGAAGCTTTCTTT	CASSDPDTEAFF
TRBV20-1	TRBJ2-2	NA	NA	TGCAGTGCTAGAGTTTGGACTGGTACGAACACCGGGGAGCTGTTTTTT	CSARVWTGTNTGELFF
TRBV4-2	TRBJ2-3	NA	NA	TGTGCCAGCAGCCCCCGGTACAGGTCAGATACGCAGTATTTT	CASSPRYRSDTQYF
TRBV6-2/TRBV6-3	TRBJ2-5	NA	NA	TGTGCCAGCAGCCCCGGGACGGCGTTCCAAGAGACCCAGTACTTC	CASSPGTAFQETQYF
TRBV7-2	TRBJ2-2	NA	few	TGTGCCAGCAGCCGAGATGAGGGGGGAAACACCGGGGAGCTGTTTTTT	CASSRDEGGNTGELFF
TRBV7-9	TRBJ1-5	TRBD1	few	TGTGCCAGCAGCCCCTCCCGTACAGGGGGTAATCAGCCCCAGCATTTT	CASSPSRTGGNQPQHF
TRBV7-2	TRBJ2-2	NA	NA	TGTGCCAGCAGCTTACAGGTGGTCGCCGGGGAGCTGTTTTTT	CASSLQVVAGELFF
TRBV29-1	TRBJ2-2	NA	NA	TGCAGCGGGCTATCCACCGGGGAGCTGTTTTTT	CSGLSTGELFF
TRBV2	TRBJ2-7	NA	NA	TGTGCCAGCAGGCAGGAGTACGAGCAGTACTTC	CASRQEYEQYF
TRBV20-1	TRBJ2-7	NA	few	TGCAGTGCGGGAGACGGGACTTCCCGCTACGAGCAGTACTTC	CSAGDGTSRYEQYF
TRBV9	TRBJ2-5	TRBD2	once	TGTGCCAGCAGCTCTACGGGACTAGGGTATGAGACCCAGTACTTC	CASSSTGLGYETQYF
TRBV11-2	TRBJ1-2	TRBD1	once	TGTGCCAGCAGCTTAGATAAGACAGGGGGCGTAGATGGCTACACCTTC	CASSLDKTGGVDGYTF
TRBV5-1	TRBJ2-5	TRBD2	NA	TGCGCCAGCAAACTAGCGGGAGAAGAGACCCAGTACTTC	CASKLAGEETQYF
TRBV5-5	TRBJ2-3	TRBD1	NA	TGTGCCAGCAGCTTGGCTGGTACAGGGGTTGGAGATACGCAGTATTTT	CASSLAGTGVGDTQYF
TRBV4-1	TRBJ2-5	TRBD1	few	TGCGCCAGCAGCCATATGGGACAGGGGAAGCGGGAGACCCAGTACTTC	CASSHMGQGKRETQYF
TRBV28	TRBJ1-1	NA	NA	TGTGCCAGCAGTCTAACGGACGGCCAGAACACTGAAGCTTTCTTT	CASSLTDGQNTEAFF
TRBV9	TRBJ2-3	TRBD2	NA	TGTGCCAGCAGCGCCCTAGCGGGAGGGCCAAGCACAGATACGCAGTATTTT	CASSALAGGPSTDTQYF
TRBV18	TRBJ2-5	NA	NA	TGTGCCAGCTCACCAAATCGGAGGATCCAAGAGACCCAGTACTTC	CASSPNRRIQETQYF